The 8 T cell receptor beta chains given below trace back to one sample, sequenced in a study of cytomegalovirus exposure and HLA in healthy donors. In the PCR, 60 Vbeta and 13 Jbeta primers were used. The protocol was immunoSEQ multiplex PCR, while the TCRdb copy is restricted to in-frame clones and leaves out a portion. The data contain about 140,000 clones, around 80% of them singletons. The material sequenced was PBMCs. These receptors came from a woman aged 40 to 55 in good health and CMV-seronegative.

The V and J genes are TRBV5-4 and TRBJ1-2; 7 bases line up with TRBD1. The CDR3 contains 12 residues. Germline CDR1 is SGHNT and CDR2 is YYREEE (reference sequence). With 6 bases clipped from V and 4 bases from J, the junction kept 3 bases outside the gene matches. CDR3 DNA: TGTGCCAGCAACAACAGGGGCTATGGCTACACCTTC. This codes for CASNNRGYGYTF.

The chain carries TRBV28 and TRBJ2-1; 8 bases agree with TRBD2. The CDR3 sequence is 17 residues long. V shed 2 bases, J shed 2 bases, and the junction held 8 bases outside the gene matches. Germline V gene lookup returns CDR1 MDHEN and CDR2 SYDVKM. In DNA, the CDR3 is TGTGCCAGCAGTTTACAGCGGGAGTTAAGCGCCTACAATGAGCAGTTCTTC. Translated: CASSLQRELSAYNEQFF. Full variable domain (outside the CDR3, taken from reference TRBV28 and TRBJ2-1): DVKVTQSSRYLVKRTGEKVFLECVQDMDHENMFWYRQDPGLGLRLIYFSYDVKMKEKGDIPEGYSVSREKKERFSLILESASTNQTSMYLCASSLQRELSAYNEQFFGPGTRLTVL.

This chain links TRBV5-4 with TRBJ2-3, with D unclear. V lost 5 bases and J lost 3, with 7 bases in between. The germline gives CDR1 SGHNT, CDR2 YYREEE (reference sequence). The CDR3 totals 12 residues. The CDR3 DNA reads TGTGCCAGCAGTAAGGAGACAGATACGCAGTATTTT. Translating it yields CASSKETDTQYF.

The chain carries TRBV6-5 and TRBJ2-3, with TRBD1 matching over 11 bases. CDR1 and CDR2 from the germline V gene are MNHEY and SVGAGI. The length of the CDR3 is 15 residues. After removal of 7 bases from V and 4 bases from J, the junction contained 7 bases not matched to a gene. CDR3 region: CASNNPGQGADTQYF. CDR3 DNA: TGTGCCAGCAATAATCCGGGACAGGGGGCAGATACGCAGTATTTT.

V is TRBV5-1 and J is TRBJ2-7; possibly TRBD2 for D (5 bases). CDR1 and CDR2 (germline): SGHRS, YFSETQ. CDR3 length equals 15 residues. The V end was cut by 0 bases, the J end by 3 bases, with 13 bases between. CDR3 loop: CASSLDAGHDYEQYF. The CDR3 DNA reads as TGCGCCAGCAGCTTGGATGCGGGCCATGACTACGAGCAGTACTTC.

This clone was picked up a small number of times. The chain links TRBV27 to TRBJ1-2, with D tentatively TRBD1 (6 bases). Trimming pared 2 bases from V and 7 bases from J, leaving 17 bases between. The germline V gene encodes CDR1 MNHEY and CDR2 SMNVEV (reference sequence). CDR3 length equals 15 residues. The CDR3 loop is CASSLLVGGLGGYTF. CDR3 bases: TGTGCCAGCAGTTTACTTGTCGGGGGGCTGGGTGGCTACACCTTC.

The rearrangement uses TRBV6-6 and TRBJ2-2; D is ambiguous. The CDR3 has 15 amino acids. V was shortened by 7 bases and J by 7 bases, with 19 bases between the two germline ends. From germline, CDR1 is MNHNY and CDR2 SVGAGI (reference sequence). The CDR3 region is CASTVTALGSGELFF. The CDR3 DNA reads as TGTGCCAGCACAGTTACAGCCCTGGGCAGCGGGGAGCTGTTTTTT.

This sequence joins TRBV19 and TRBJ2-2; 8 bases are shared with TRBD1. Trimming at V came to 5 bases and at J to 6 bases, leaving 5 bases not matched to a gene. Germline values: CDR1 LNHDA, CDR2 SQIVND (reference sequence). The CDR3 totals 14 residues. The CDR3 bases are TGTGCCAGTAGTGCTCAGGGGGCGGCCGGGGAGCTGTTTTTT. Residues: CASSAQGAAGELFF.